This entry describes one T cell receptor beta chain. What it binds is unknown. This CDR3 is built from 16 residues. Trimming cost V 5 bases and J 1 base; bases outside gene matches: 5. Germline V gene data show CDR1 as SGHNT and CDR2 as YENEEA. These data come from a study of lymphopenia after photon versus proton radiotherapy. Study-wide results and limits: Only patients who died were analyzed for survival; proton advantage is unproven. A bigger post-nadir fall in TCR diversity correlated inversely with survival time in deceased patients. After lymphocyte nadir, photon-treated repertoires showed oligoclonal expansion, especially CD8+ Temra. Under photons, naive T cells and diversity fell while effector/memory populations rose.

This table comes from immunoSEQ multiplex PCR, and its TCRdb copy is limited to in-frame clones, with some not included. The sample lists about 35,000 clones, 80% to 95% occurring once. The origin of this receptor is a man aged 60-69 years with cholangiocarcinoma. The chain is built from TRBV11-3 and TRBJ1-3; 10 nucleotides line up with TRBD1. Source: peripheral blood, taken from a patient treated with photon-based radiotherapy. The CDR3 nucleotides are TGTGCCAGCAGCGCCCGGGACAGGGGTTCTGGAAACACCATATATTTT. This encodes CASSARDRGSGNTIYF.